This TCR beta chain was identified during a study of T cell responses to AZD1222 COVID-19 vaccine. Study details: Pooling covered second doses at about 4 or about 12 weeks. Study-wide points: Nearly half of the spike-specific TCRs reportedly recognize variant regions that carry no mutations. Donors in the cohort were predominantly white British and more often female, and clonal diversity was possibly underestimated. It was only 6 or 7 AZD1222 recipients who were seropositive at baseline.

The table came from immunoSEQ multiplex PCR; TCRdb's copy has only in-frame clones and leaves some out. The sample lists about 160,000 clones, around 91% occurring once. In regard to this clone: What it binds is not known. This specimen includes other DNA sequences encoding the same CDR3.

The TCR originated in an adult in good health. The sample consisted of peripheral blood, taken on day 0 of AZD1222 vaccination.

The CDR3 loop is CASSFRGPYEQYF. The CDR3 DNA is TGTGCCAGCAGTTTTCGGGGACCCTACGAGCAGTACTTC. This chain uses TRBV12-3 or TRBV12-4 with TRBJ2-7, with D perhaps matching TRBD1 or TRBD2 (5 bases each). Trimming removed 3 bases at V and 2 bases at J, with 8 bases between. This CDR3 spans 13 amino acids.